The clone carrying this T cell receptor beta chain showed up just once. The record originates from a study of blood T cell repertoires in COVID-19. Assay: immunoSEQ multiplex PCR; the TCRdb copy retains only in-frame clones and omits some. The data hold around 420,000 clones, with around 90% observed a single time. The ends were cut back, 2 bases at V and 5 bases at J, with 13 bases in the middle. This CDR3 contains 15 residues. Germline V gene data show CDR1 as SGHVS and CDR2 as FQNEAQ. The TCR was taken from a woman between 40 and 50 years old with acute COVID-19. The chain uses TRBV7-8 and TRBJ1-5; D is unclear. The sequenced sample consisted of PBMCs or T cells enriched from blood (not recorded which). The CDR3, as DNA: TGTGCCAGCAGCTTACTGTCGGTTCGCGATCAGCCCCAGCATTTT. Translation: CASSLLSVRDQPQHF.